This TCR beta chain was documented in a study of kidney transplant recipient with SARS-CoV-2 infection (dated by TCRdb to the early 2020s). Reading the label with the study, this specimen's time point is: pre-pandemic baseline sample and day 111 after first positive SARS-CoV-2 test. CDR1 SGHVS and CDR2 FNYEAQ are derived from the germline V gene. From the cysteine up to the phenylalanine, the CDR3 has a length of 17 residues. Only the CDR3 portion is preserved as DNA: 51 bases, with reading frame beginning at the first base. V loses 4 bases of germline sequence and J loses 4 bases, and the interval between the two ends is 22 bases. For sequencing, an Illumina MiSeq was employed. Profiling of the peripheral T cell repertoire was carried out for human TCRbeta genes. The paper's data handling went like this. Differential clonotype abundance was tested with beta-binomial modelling to account for variability over time. Expanded clonotypes were checked against the ImmuneCODE reference database of SARS-CoV-2-associated TCRs and mapped to regions of the viral genome. Additional repertoire analyses were carried out for TRBV gene usage, CDR3 length, CDR3 amino acid overlap between time points, clonotype abundance distributions and Jaccard similarity. In TCRdb, the public reads were trimmed at Q25 with fastp and aligned with MiXCR, with productive beta chains retained. Rows are unified per CDR3 protein, each entry keeping the most common DNA and genes. The V and J calls reflect TCRdb's pipeline rather than the authors' work. The sample profile shows 200,000 to 300,000 distinct CDR3 sequences; 29% of them were found once. Together, the top ten hold less than 8.5% of the sample.

This clonotype was picked up a small number of times. Which antigen it targets is not known. It has no much larger one-base neighbor in the sample; base qualities were not kept. The specimen comprised a blood sample, sampled at baseline and around day 110 from a kidney transplant recipient. This receptor chain uses TRBV7-6 and TRBJ1-2; no D segment can be confidently identified. The TCR sequence derives from a male patient aged 25 to 39 who had COVID-19 and was a kidney transplant recipient. Some T cells may be donor cells from the graft after a transplant. The nucleotide sequence is given as TGTGCCAGCAGCTCCATTGTTGAATCTCGAAAGACCTATGGCTACACCTTC. Its product reads: CASSSIVESRKTYGYTF.